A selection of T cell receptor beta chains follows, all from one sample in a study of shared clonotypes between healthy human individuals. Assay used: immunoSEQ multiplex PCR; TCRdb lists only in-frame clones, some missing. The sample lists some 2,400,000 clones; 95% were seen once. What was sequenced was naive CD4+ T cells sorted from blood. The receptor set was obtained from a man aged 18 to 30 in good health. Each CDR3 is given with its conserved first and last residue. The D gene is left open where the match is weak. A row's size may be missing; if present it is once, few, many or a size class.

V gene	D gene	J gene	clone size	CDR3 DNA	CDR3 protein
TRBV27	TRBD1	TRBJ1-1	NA	TGTGCCAGCAGACTTCAGGGGGTGAACACTGAAGCTTTCTTT	CASRLQGVNTEAFF
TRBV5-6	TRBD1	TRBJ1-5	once	TGTGCCAGCAGCCCAGGACAGGCACCTCAGCCCCAGCATTTT	CASSPGQAPQPQHF
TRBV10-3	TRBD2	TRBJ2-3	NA	TGTGCCATCAGTGCTGAGGGAGGGAGGACGCAGTATTTT	CAISAEGGRTQYF
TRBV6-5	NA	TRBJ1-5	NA	TGTGCCAGCAGTTACTCGGGGTCGGGTCAGCCCCAGCATTTT	CASSYSGSGQPQHF
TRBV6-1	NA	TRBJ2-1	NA	TGTGCCAGCAGTGAAGTCGCTGGGGTCCCGAAGCAGTTCTTC	CASSEVAGVPKQFF
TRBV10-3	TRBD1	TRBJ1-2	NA	TGTGCCATCAGTGACAGGGACAGGTCCAACTATGGCTACACCTTC	CAISDRDRSNYGYTF
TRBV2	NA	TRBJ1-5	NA	TGTGCCAGCACAGGCCTCAATCAGCCCCAGCATTTT	CASTGLNQPQHF
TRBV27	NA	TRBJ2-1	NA	TGTGCCAGCAGTTTTACTCCCAGCTCCTACAATGAGCAGTTCTTC	CASSFTPSSYNEQFF
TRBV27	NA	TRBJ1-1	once	TGTGCCAGCAGTTTCCGGGCGCCCTTGAACACTGAAGCTTTCTTT	CASSFRAPLNTEAFF
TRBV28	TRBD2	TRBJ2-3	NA	TGTGCCAGCAGTCCCGGAGGAGCGGGGGGGGTTGCAGATACGCAGTATTTT	CASSPGGAGGVADTQYF
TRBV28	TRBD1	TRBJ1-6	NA	TGTGCCAGCAGTTCCGGGACAGGGGACAATTCACCCCTCCACTTT	CASSSGTGDNSPLHF
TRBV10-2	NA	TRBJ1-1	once	TGCGCCAGCAGTGGCCGAGGGAGGAACACTGAAGCTTTCTTT	CASSGRGRNTEAFF
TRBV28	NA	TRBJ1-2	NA	TGTGCCAGCAGTCCCAGGGCGAACTATGGCTACACCTTC	CASSPRANYGYTF
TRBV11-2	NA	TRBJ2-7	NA	TGTGCCAGCAGCTTAGCTAGCCTAGGGTTTTACGAGCAGTACTTC	CASSLASLGFYEQYF
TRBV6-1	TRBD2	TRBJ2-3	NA	TGTGCCAGCAGTGACTTTAGACTAGCGGGAGCAGATACGCAGTATTTT	CASSDFRLAGADTQYF